In its sample, the clone carrying this TCR beta chain was seen once. Trimming removed 4 bases from V and 8 bases from J, with 9 bases in between. Germline CDR1 and CDR2: DFQATT and SNEGSKA (reference sequence). The CDR3 consists of 11 residues. The sample originates from a study of blood T cell repertoires in COVID-19. In the authors' methods: Estimated nucleated cell counts came from reference gene primer amplification. The protocol was immunoSEQ multiplex PCR, while the TCRdb copy is restricted to in-frame clones and leaves out a portion. V and J calls and clone size are those listed in that table; D and trimming were worked out from the DNA. The table records about 430,000 clones, about 88% of them present only once.

The gene calls are TRBV20-1 and TRBJ2-4, with a weak D call TRBD2 (5 bases). The sequenced sample consisted of PBMCs or T cells enriched from blood (not recorded which). This sequence was found in a woman under 30 who had been exposed to COVID-19. The CDR3 protein is CSANKGDIQYF. CDR3 nucleotides: TGCAGTGCTAACAAGGGAGACATTCAGTACTTC.